One and the same sample provided the 18 T cell receptor beta chains below, sequenced in a study of T cell responses to AZD1222 COVID-19 vaccine. Some clones are missing from TCRdb's copy, which holds only in-frame ones; the method was immunoSEQ multiplex PCR. The table records some 180,000 clones, 80% to 95% of them present only once. The source material was peripheral blood, sampled 28 days after the second dose of the MenACWY control vaccine. All receptors come from an adult who received the MenACWY meningococcal vaccine as a control.

This chain joins TRBV30 and TRBJ1-5; D unclear. The CDR3 length is 13 residues. The germline gives CDR1 GTSNPN, CDR2 SVGIG (reference sequence). V lost 2 bases and J 1 base, leaving 6 bases between the germline ends. In nucleotides, the CDR3 is TGTGCCTGGAGTAAAGCCAGCAATCAGCCCCAGCATTTT. Translation gives CAWSKASNQPQHF.

This chain connects TRBV19 to TRBJ1-1; TRBD1 aligns across 11 bases. Germline lookup yields CDR1 LNHDA and CDR2 SQIVND (reference sequence). V gave up 6 bases and J gave up 5 bases; unmatched junction bases: 2. This CDR3 is built from 13 residues. CDR3 sequence reads: CASRDRGRTEAFF. CDR3 DNA sequence: TGTGCCAGTAGGGACAGGGGGCGAACTGAAGCTTTCTTT.

This chain connects TRBV19 to TRBJ1-6; the D gene is possibly TRBD1 (6 bases). The CDR3 is made up of 20 amino acids. Trimming shortened V by 1 base and J by 1 base, and 20 bases separated the two germline ends. Germline V lookup: CDR1 LNHDA, CDR2 SQIVND (reference sequence). The CDR3 is CASSIAFATGRESYNSPLHF. The CDR3 DNA reads as TGTGCCAGTAGTATAGCATTTGCGACAGGAAGGGAATCCTATAATTCACCCCTCCACTTT. Using reference TRBV19 and TRBJ1-6 for the parts outside the CDR3, the full variable domain is DGGITQSPKYLFRKEGQNVTLSCEQNLNHDAMYWYRQDPGQGLRLIYYSQIVNDFQKGDIAEGYSVSREKKESFPLTVTSAQKNPTAFYLCASSIAFATGRESYNSPLHFGNGTRLTVT.

The V gene is TRBV5-5, the J gene TRBJ2-2, with D possibly matching TRBD2 (7 bases). The CDR3 contains 15 residues. V lost 2 bases, J lost 4 bases, and 12 bases lay in between. CDR1 and CDR2 from the germline V gene are SGHKS and YYEKEE (reference sequence). CDR3 coding DNA: TGTGCCAGCAGCTTAGGGGGGGAGTTCACCGGGGAGCTGTTTTTT. Translating gives CASSLGGEFTGELFF.

The chain has TRBV6-5 and TRBJ2-3; TRBD1 might be the D (5 bases). Trimming shortened V by 6 bases and J by 1 base, and 14 bases separated the two germline ends. The CDR3 sequence is 15 residues long. Germline values: CDR1 MNHEY, CDR2 SVGAGI. The CDR3 sequence: CASSSRVGGTDTQYF. The CDR3 nucleotides are TGTGCCAGCAGCTCCAGGGTAGGGGGCACAGATACGCAGTATTTT.

The V call is TRBV5-8, the J call TRBJ2-1; no firm D call. The V gene's germline CDR1 is SGHTS and CDR2 YDEGEE. This CDR3 comprises 13 residues. Between the trimmed V and J ends, which lost 4 bases and 8 bases, there was a span of 13 bases. The CDR3 loop is CASSRSVKDEQFF. CDR3 nucleotides: TGTGCCAGCAGCCGCAGTGTTAAGGATGAGCAGTTCTTC.

The chain couples TRBV18 to TRBJ1-2; tentatively, D is TRBD1 (5 bases). The germline V and J ends were trimmed by 3 bases and 2 bases, with 13 bases remaining between them. This CDR3 region has 15 residues. Germline CDR1 and CDR2: KGHSH and LQKENI. This CDR3 is CASSPNRFSNYGYTF. The CDR3 DNA is TGTGCCAGCTCACCCAACAGGTTCTCAAACTATGGCTACACCTTC.

This clone was recorded only once. V usage is TRBV2 and J usage is TRBJ2-3; D is uncertain. Between the trimmed V and J ends, which lost 2 bases and 4 bases, there was a span of 10 bases. Germline CDR1 is SNHLY and CDR2 is FYNNEI. This CDR3 comprises 14 residues. The CDR3 DNA is TGTGCCAGCAGTGAACGGCCAGCCCCAGATACGCAGTATTTT. Its protein product is CASSERPAPDTQYF.

V gene TRBV5-6 combines with J gene TRBJ2-7, with 9 bases fitting TRBD1. Germline V lookup: CDR1 SGHDT, CDR2 YYEEEE. This CDR3 comprises 16 residues. The V gene end was trimmed by 0 bases and the J gene end by 3 bases; junction bases not matched to a gene: 7. The CDR3 protein is CASSLEPTGGFYEQYF. The DNA of the CDR3 is TGTGCCAGCAGCTTGGAGCCCACAGGGGGCTTCTACGAGCAGTACTTC.

The chain recombines TRBV15 with TRBJ1-1; D is undetermined. The CDR3 runs to 14 residues. Germline V gene sequence: CDR1 LNHNV, CDR2 YYDKDF (reference sequence). Trimming cost V 2 bases and J 0 bases, with 7 bases left between them. The CDR3 DNA sequence: TGTGCCACCAGCAGAAGACGGATGAACACTGAAGCTTTCTTT. Translated: CATSRRRMNTEAFF.

This chain links TRBV7-2 with TRBJ2-1; 10 bases align to TRBD2. CDR1 SGHTA and CDR2 FQGNSA come from the germline V gene. V trimming: 10 bases; J trimming: 7 bases; junction bases outside the gene matches: 13. There are 15 residues in the CDR3. The CDR3 sequence: CAIQGGTSVRNEQFF. The CDR3 bases are TGTGCCATCCAGGGAGGGACTAGCGTCCGGAATGAGCAGTTCTTC.

V and J are TRBV19 and TRBJ2-2; tentatively, D is TRBD1 (5 bases). The germline V gene encodes CDR1 LNHDA and CDR2 SQIVND (reference sequence). There are 15 residues in the CDR3. Trimming cost V 6 bases and J 6 bases, with 17 bases left between them. CDR3 sequence: CASSPANRWPGELFF. The DNA for the CDR3 is TGTGCCAGTAGCCCCGCGAACAGGTGGCCCGGGGAGCTGTTTTTT.

The chain couples TRBV19 to TRBJ2-6, with unresolved D. Trimming shortened V by 7 bases and J by 0 bases, and 19 bases separated the two germline ends. CDR3 length equals 18 residues. Germline V CDR1 and CDR2: LNHDA, SQIVND (reference sequence). CDR3 sequence: CASILCPGRDSGANVLTF. The CDR3 DNA is TGTGCCAGTATCCTATGCCCGGGCCGCGACTCTGGGGCCAACGTCCTGACTTTC.

The chain links TRBV19 to TRBJ1-1; 10 nucleotides agree with TRBD1. This CDR3 has 16 residues. Trimming cost V 6 bases and J 1 base; bases outside gene matches: 8. Germline CDR1 is LNHDA and CDR2 is SQIVND (reference sequence). CDR3 bases: TGTGCCAGTAGGGTAATCCGGGACAGGGGGAACACTGAAGCTTTCTTT. This encodes CASRVIRDRGNTEAFF.

This clone was seen just once. V is TRBV7-9 and J is TRBJ2-7, with 8 bases aligning to TRBD2. The CDR3 loop spans 15 amino acids. CDR1 SEHNR and CDR2 FQNEAQ come from the germline V gene (reference sequence). V shed 5 bases, J shed 5 bases, and the junction held 11 bases outside the gene matches. CDR3 sequence reads: CASSPGFRGGNEQYF. The CDR3 nucleotides are TGTGCCAGCAGCCCCGGGTTCCGGGGGGGGAACGAGCAGTACTTC. Full variable domain (remainder filled in from reference TRBV7-9 and TRBJ2-7): DTGVSQNPRHKITKRGQNVTFRCDPISEHNRLYWYRQTLGQGPEFLTYFQNEAQLEKSRLLSDRFSAERPKGSFSTLEIQRTEQGDSAMYLCASSPGFRGGNEQYFGPGTRLTVT.

The chain uses TRBV6-5 and TRBJ1-3, with 9 positions matching TRBD1. The CDR3 length is 15 residues. Per germline, CDR1 MNHEY and CDR2 SVGAGI. J gave up 2 bases and V 1 base, and 0 bases lay outside the gene matches. The CDR3 DNA reads TGTGCCAGCAGTTACTGGACAGGGGCTGGAAACACCATATATTTT. It specifies CASSYWTGAGNTIYF.

V is TRBV7-9 and J is TRBJ1-2, with a weak D call TRBD1 (5 bases). The V end lost 7 bases, the J end lost 7 bases, and 19 bases lay between the germline ends. The CDR3 spans 14 residues. CDR1 and CDR2 (germline): SEHNR, FQNEAQ (reference sequence). The CDR3 spells CASTTSGGGSGYTF. In DNA, the CDR3 is TGTGCCAGCACCACCTCCGGGGGGGGGAGTGGCTACACCTTC.

Comment on this clone: The junction differs from germline at one of its ends, possibly a read error. The rearrangement joins TRBV5-1 to TRBJ2-5; 10 bases agree with TRBD2. The germline V gene encodes CDR1 SGHRS and CDR2 YFSETQ. CDR3 length equals 15 residues. The CDR3 loop reads CASSSLAGVQEAQYF. The CDR3 DNA sequence: TGCGCCAGCAGCTCCCTAGCGGGGGTGCAAGAGGCCCAGTACTTC.